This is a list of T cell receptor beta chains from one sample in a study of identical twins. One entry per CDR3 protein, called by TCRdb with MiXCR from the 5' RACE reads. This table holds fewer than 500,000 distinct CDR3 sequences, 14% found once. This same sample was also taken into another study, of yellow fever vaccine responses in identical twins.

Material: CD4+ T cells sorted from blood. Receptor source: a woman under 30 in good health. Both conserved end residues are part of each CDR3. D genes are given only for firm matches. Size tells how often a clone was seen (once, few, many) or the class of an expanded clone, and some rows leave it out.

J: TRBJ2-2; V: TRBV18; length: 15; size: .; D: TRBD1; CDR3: CASSPAQGPTGELFF; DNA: TGTGCCAGCTCACCGGCACAGGGGCCCACCGGGGAGCTGTTTTTT
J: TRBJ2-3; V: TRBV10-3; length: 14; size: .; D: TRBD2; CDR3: CAINLAGGTDTQYF; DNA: TGTGCCATTAACCTAGCGGGGGGCACAGATACGCAGTATTTT
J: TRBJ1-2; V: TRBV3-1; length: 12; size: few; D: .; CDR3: CASSTHPEGYTF; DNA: TGTGCCAGCAGCACTCATCCGGAGGGCTACACCTTC
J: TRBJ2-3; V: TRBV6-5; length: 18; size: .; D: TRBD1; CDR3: CASSSPGGTGGSTDTQYF; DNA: TGTGCCAGCAGTTCACCCGGGGGGACAGGGGGAAGCACAGATACGCAGTATTTT
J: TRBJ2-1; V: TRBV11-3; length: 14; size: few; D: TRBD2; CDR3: CASSLGGRENEQFF; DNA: TGTGCCAGCAGCTTAGGCGGGAGAGAGAATGAGCAGTTCTTC
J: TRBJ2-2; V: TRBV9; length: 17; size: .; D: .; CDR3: CASSVALRTSNTGELFF; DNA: TGTGCCAGCAGCGTAGCGCTCCGGACATCGAACACCGGGGAGCTGTTTTTT
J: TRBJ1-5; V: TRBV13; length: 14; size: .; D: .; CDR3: CASSLAGQNQPQHF; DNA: TGTGCCAGCAGCTTAGCAGGGCAGAATCAGCCCCAGCATTTT
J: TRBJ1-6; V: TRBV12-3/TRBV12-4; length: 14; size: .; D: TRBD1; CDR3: CASSSTGLNSPLHF; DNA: TGTGCCAGCAGTTCGACAGGGCTTAATTCACCCCTCCACTTT
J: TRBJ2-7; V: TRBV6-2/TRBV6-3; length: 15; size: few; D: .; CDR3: CASSYLDGVTYEQYF; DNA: TGTGCCAGCAGTTACCTGGACGGAGTTACCTACGAGCAGTACTTC
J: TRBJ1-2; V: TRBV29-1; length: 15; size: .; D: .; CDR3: CSVEDHPSSNYGYTF; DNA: TGCAGCGTTGAAGATCATCCATCTTCTAACTATGGCTACACCTTC
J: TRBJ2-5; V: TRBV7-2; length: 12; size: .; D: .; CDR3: CASLRVGETQYF; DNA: TGTGCCAGTCTAAGAGTAGGAGAGACCCAGTACTTC
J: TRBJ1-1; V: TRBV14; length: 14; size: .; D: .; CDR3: CASSQHKQNTEAFF; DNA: TGTGCCAGCAGCCAACACAAACAGAACACTGAAGCTTTCTTT
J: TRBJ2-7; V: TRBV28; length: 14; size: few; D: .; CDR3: CASSGGRGPYEQYF; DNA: TGTGCCAGCAGTGGGGGACGGGGGCCCTACGAGCAGTACTTC
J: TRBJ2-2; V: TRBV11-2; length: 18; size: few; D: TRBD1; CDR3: CASSLRLGQGLDTGELFF; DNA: TGTGCCAGCAGCTTACGGTTGGGACAGGGGCTAGACACCGGGGAGCTGTTTTTT
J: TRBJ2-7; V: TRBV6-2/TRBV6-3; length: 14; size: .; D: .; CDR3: CASISGLSLYEQYF; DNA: TGTGCCAGCATCTCGGGCCTCAGCCTCTACGAGCAGTACTTC
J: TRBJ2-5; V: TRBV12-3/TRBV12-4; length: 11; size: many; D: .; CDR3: CASSEEKTQYF; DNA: TGTGCCAGCAGCGAAGAGAAGACCCAGTACTTC
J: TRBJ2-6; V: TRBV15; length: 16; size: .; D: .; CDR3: CATSRDGGAGANVLTF; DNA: TGTGCCACCAGCAGAGATGGAGGTGCCGGGGCCAACGTCCTGACTTTC
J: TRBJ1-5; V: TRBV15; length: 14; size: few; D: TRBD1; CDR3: CATSKDRGNQPQHF; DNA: TGTGCCACCAGCAAAGACAGGGGGAATCAGCCCCAGCATTTT
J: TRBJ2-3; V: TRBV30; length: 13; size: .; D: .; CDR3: CAWGTVSTDTQYF; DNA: TGTGCCTGGGGTACAGTTAGCACAGATACGCAGTATTTT
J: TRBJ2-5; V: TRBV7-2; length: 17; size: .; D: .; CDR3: CASSLGMRQGNQETQYF; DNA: TGTGCCAGCAGCTTAGGAATGAGGCAGGGGAATCAAGAGACCCAGTACTTC
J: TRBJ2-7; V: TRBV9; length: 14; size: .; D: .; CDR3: CASSVASDFYEQYF; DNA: TGTGCCAGCAGCGTGGCCTCGGACTTTTACGAGCAGTACTTC
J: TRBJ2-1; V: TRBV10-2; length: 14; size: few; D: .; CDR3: CASSESGRYNEQFF; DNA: TGCGCCAGCAGTGAGTCGGGCCGTTACAATGAGCAGTTCTTC
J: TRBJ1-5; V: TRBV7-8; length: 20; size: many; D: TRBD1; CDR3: CASTYATGGYSMIANQPQHF; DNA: TGTGCCAGCACTTATGCCACAGGGGGCTACTCCATGATCGCCAATCAGCCCCAGCATTTT
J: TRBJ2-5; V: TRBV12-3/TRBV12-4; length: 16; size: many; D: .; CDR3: CASSPQVGGGSETQYF; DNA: TGTGCCAGCAGTCCACAAGTTGGGGGCGGGTCAGAGACCCAGTACTTC
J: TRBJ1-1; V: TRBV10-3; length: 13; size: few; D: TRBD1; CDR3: CAICSGQGAEAFF; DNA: TGTGCCATCTGCTCGGGACAGGGGGCTGAAGCTTTCTTT
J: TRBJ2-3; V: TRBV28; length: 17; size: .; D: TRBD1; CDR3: CASSGEWDRGSTDTQYF; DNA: TGTGCCAGCAGTGGGGAATGGGACAGGGGTAGCACAGATACGCAGTATTTT
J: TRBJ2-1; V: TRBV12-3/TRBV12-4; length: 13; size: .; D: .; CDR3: CASSLSVNNEQFF; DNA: TGTGCCAGCAGTTTAAGCGTCAACAATGAGCAGTTCTTC
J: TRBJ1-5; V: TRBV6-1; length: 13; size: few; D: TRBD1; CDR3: CAAGQDSNQPQHF; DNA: TGTGCCGCAGGACAGGATAGCAATCAGCCCCAGCATTTT
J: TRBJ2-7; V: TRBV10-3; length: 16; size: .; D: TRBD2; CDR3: CAISQSGGAYSHEQYF; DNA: TGTGCCATCAGTCAGAGCGGGGGGGCCTATTCCCACGAGCAGTACTTC
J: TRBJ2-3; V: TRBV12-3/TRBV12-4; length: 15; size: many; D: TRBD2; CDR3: CASSLLAGSTDTQYF; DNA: TGTGCCAGCAGCCTACTAGCGGGGAGCACAGATACGCAGTATTTT
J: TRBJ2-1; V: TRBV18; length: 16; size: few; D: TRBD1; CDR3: CASSLDRVSSYNEQFF; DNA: TGTGCCAGCTCATTAGACAGGGTCAGCTCCTACAATGAGCAGTTCTTC
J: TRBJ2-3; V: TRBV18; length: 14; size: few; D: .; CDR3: CASSSVEGADTQYF; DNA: TGTGCCAGCTCAAGCGTCGAGGGCGCAGATACGCAGTATTTT
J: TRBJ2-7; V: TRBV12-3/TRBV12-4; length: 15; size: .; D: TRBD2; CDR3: CASSKLGEGPPEQYF; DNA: TGTGCCAGCAGCAAGCTGGGGGAGGGCCCCCCCGAGCAGTACTTC
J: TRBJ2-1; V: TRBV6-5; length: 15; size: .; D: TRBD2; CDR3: CASSYPASGVVRQFF; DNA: TGTGCCAGCAGTTATCCGGCTAGCGGGGTGGTTAGACAGTTCTTC
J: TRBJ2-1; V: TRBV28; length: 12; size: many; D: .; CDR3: CATGLPYNEQFF; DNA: TGTGCCACAGGACTACCTTACAATGAGCAGTTCTTC
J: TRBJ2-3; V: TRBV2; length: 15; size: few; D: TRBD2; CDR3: CASSFSGGARDTQYF; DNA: TGTGCCAGCTCTTTTAGCGGGGGGGCTAGAGATACGCAGTATTTT
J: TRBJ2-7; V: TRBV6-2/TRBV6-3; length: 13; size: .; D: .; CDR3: CASSYLNGYEQYF; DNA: TGTGCCAGCAGTTACTTAAACGGTTACGAGCAGTACTTC
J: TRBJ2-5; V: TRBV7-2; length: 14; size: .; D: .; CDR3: CASAPRANPEAQYF; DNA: TGTGCCAGCGCGCCGCGGGCGAACCCCGAGGCCCAGTACTTC
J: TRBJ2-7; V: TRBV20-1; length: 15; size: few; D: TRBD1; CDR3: CSARESGTGGWEQYF; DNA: TGCAGTGCTAGAGAGAGCGGGACAGGGGGCTGGGAGCAGTACTTC
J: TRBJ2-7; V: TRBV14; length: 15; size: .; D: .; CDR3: CASSQAGNPAYEQYF; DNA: TGTGCCAGCAGCCAAGCCGGCAACCCCGCCTACGAGCAGTACTTC
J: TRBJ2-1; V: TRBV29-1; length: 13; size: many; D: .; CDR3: CSAQGDFYNEQFF; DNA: TGCAGCGCCCAAGGGGACTTCTACAATGAGCAGTTCTTC
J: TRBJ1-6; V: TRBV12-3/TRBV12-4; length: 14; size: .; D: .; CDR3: CASSSGGGNSPLHF; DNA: TGTGCCAGCAGTTCGGGCGGCGGTAATTCACCCCTCCACTTT
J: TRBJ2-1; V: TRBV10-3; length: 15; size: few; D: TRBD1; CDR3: CAISSGTGRTDEQFF; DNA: TGTGCCATCAGTTCCGGGACAGGGAGGACGGATGAGCAGTTCTTC
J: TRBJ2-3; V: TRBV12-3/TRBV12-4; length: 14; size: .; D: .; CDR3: CASSFRQVTDTQYF; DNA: TGTGCCAGCAGTTTCCGGCAGGTCACAGATACGCAGTATTTT
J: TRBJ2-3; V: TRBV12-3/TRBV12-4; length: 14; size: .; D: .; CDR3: CASSQGGAGDTQYF; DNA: TGTGCCAGCAGTCAGGGTGGGGCGGGAGATACGCAGTATTTT
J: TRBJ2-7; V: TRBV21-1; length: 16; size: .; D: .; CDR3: CASSKERAARTYEQYF; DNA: TGTGCCAGCAGCAAAGAGAGGGCGGCCCGTACCTACGAGCAGTACTTC
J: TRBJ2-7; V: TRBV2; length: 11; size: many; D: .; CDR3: CASRTTYEQYF; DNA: TGTGCCAGCAGGACGACATACGAGCAGTACTTC